Shown below are 5 T cell receptor beta chains from a single sample sequenced in a study of PD-L1 blockade in urothelial cancer. Specified time point: peripheral blood 6 weeks after treatment start. This table comes from immunoSEQ multiplex PCR, and its TCRdb copy is limited to in-frame clones, with some not included. The sample includes some 110,000 clones, under 95% of them seen just once. This sample comprised PBMCs, obtained around atezolizumab (anti-PD-L1) treatment. The receptors here all came from a man aged 55 to 70 with urothelial cancer.

The chain uses TRBV4-3 and TRBJ1-4; unclear D gene. CDR1 is LGHNA and CDR2 is YSLEER in the germline V gene. This CDR3 region has 16 residues. V lost 0 bases and J lost 0, with 8 bases in between. CDR3 in DNA: TGCGCCAGCAGCCAAGACCACAGTGCAACTAATGAAAAACTGTTTTTT. Translated: CASSQDHSATNEKLFF.

This chain joins TRBV5-4 and TRBJ1-1, with a tentative D call TRBD1 (6 bases). Per the germline V gene, CDR1 is SGHNT and CDR2 is YYREEE (reference sequence). The CDR3 has 16 residues. CDR3 DNA sequence: TGTGCAGGTGGACAGAATTCGGAATTAATGAACACTGAAGCTTTCTTT. It yields the protein CAGGQNSELMNTEAFF.

This sequence joins TRBV4-1 and TRBJ1-4; TRBD1 matches 7 bases. J was trimmed by 2 bases and V by 4 bases; bases with no gene match: 4. The germline V gene encodes CDR1 MGHRA and CDR2 YSYEKL. The CDR3 loop spans 15 amino acids. CDR3 loop: CASSPQGVTNEKLFF. Written as DNA, the CDR3 is TGCGCCAGCAGCCCTCAGGGGGTGACTAATGAAAAACTGTTTTTT.

The V and J genes are TRBV5-4 and TRBJ2-3, with TRBD2 matching over 12 bases. Trimming removed 4 bases from V and 3 bases from J; junction bases left unmatched: 9. CDR1 and CDR2 (germline): SGHNT, YYREEE (reference sequence). The length of the CDR3 is 17 residues. CDR3: CASSPRLAGVETDTQYF. CDR3 nucleotide sequence: TGTGCCAGCAGCCCACGACTAGCGGGAGTAGAAACAGATACGCAGTATTTT.

The table lists this clone with a few counts. The chain has TRBV7-2 and TRBJ1-6, with D possibly TRBD1 on 5 matching bases. The V and J ends lost 2 bases and 7 bases respectively, with 15 bases between them. The CDR3 loop spans 16 amino acids. CDR1 SGHTA and CDR2 FQGNSA come from the germline V gene. CDR3 region: CASSLFPGRINSPLHF. Written as DNA, the CDR3 is TGTGCCAGCAGCTTATTTCCAGGGCGGATCAATTCACCCCTCCACTTT.